This T cell receptor (beta chain) was sequenced during a study of blood T cell repertoires in COVID-19. Study information: Sites across the United States, Italy and Spain contributed samples from acute and convalescent COVID-19. Nucleic acid was either cDNA or gDNA, and it came from T cells, B-cell-depleted T cells, or PBMCs.

This CDR3 is 15 amino acids long. Germline CDR1 MDHEN, CDR2 SYDVKM. J lost 5 bases, V lost 3 bases, and 9 bases had no gene match. In the original analysis: Nucleated cell number was recorded as an estimate derived from reference gene primer amplification. TCRdb keeps only in-frame clones here, not all; method: immunoSEQ multiplex PCR. V and J calls and clone size are given by that table; D and trimming were obtained from the DNA. The sample holds some 290,000 clones, 86% seen once. Sequenced material: peripheral blood. The sequence was obtained from a man between 18 and 29 years old with active or convalescent COVID-19. V gene TRBV28 combines with J gene TRBJ1-2, with TRBD1 matching over 7 bases. This chain's CDR3 is CASSFGGTEPYGYTF. The CDR3 nucleotides read TGTGCCAGCAGTTTTGGCGGGACAGAACCATATGGCTACACCTTC.